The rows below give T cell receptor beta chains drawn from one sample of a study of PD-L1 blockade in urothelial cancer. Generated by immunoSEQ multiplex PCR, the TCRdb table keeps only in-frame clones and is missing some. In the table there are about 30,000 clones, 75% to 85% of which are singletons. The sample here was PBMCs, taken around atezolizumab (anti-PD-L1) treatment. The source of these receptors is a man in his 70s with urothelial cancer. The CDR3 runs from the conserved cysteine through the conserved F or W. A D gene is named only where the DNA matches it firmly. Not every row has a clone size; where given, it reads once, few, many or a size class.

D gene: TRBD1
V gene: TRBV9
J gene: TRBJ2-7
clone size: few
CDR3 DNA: TGTGCCAGCAGCGTAGGAGACGGGACAGGGTTCTCCTACGAGCAGTACTTC
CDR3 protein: CASSVGDGTGFSYEQYF

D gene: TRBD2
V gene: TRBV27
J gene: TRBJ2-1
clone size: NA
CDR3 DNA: TGTGCCAGCAGTTTTGTAGCGGGGGGGACCTACAATGAGCAGTTCTTC
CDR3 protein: CASSFVAGGTYNEQFF

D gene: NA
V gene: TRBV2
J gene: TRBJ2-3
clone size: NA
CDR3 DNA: TGTGCCAGCAGTGCGAAGACATACGGAACAGATACGCAGTATTTT
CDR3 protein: CASSAKTYGTDTQYF

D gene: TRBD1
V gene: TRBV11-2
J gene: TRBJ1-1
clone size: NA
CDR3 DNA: TGTGCCAGTGTGGGACAGCCGAACACTGAAGCTTTCTTT
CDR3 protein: CASVGQPNTEAFF

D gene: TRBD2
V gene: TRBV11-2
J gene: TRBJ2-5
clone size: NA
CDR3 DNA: TGTGCCAGCAGCCCGGGACTAGCGGGGCGACCGGAGACCCAGTACTTC
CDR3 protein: CASSPGLAGRPETQYF

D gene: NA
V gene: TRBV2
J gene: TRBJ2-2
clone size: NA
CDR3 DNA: TGTGCCAGCAGTGAGGCTCTTACGAACACCGGGGAGCTGTTTTTT
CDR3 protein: CASSEALTNTGELFF

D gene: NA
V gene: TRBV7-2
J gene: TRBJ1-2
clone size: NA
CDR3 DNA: TGTGCCAGCAGCTTAGATGGGGGCCGTTCCTATGGCTACACCTTC
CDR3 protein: CASSLDGGRSYGYTF

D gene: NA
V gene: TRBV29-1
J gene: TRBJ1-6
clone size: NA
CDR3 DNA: TGCAGCGTTGAGGAGGGGATCGGCGCACCCCTCCACTTT
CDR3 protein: CSVEEGIGAPLHF

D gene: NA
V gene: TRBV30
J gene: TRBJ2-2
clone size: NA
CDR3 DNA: TGTGCCTGGACACAGGTCGCCGGGGAGCTGTTTTTT
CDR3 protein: CAWTQVAGELFF

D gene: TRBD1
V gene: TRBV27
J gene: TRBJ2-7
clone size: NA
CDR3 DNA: TGTGCCAGCAGGGATCGAAGGGGGCCCTACGAGCAGTACTTC
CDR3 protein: CASRDRRGPYEQYF

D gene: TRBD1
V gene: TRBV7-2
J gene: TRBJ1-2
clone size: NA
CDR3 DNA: TGTGCCAGCAGCTCTCCCCGGACAGGGAGGGACGGCTACACCTTC
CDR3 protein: CASSSPRTGRDGYTF

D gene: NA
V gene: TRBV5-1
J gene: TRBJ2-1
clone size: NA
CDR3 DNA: TGCGCCAGCAGCTGGGACTCCTTCGGAATGGTTGAGCAGTTCTTC
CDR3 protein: CASSWDSFGMVEQFF

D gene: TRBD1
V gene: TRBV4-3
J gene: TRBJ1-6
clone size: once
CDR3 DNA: TGCGCCAGCAGCCAACTGACAGGGGGAAGAGTTTCACCCCTCCACTTT
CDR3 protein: CASSQLTGGRVSPLHF

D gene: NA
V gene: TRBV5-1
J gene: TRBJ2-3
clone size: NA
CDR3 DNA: TGCGCCAGCAGCCCCGTGCCGGGGGGCATCACTGGCACAGATACGCAGTATTTT
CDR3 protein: CASSPVPGGITGTDTQYF

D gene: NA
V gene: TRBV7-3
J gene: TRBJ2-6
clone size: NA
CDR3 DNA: TGTGCCAGCAGCTTGGGCCGCCCCTCTGGGGCCAACGTCCTGACTTTC
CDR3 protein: CASSLGRPSGANVLTF

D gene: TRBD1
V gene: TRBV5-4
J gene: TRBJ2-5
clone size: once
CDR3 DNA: TGTGCCAGTTGGGAGGGGACAGGGGGCCTGCGGACCCAGTACTTC
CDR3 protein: CASWEGTGGLRTQYF

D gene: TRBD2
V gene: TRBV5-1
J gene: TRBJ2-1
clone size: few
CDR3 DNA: TGCGCCAGCAGCTTGGTGTCTAGCGGGGCGGGAGAGCAGTTCTTC
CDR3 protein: CASSLVSSGAGEQFF

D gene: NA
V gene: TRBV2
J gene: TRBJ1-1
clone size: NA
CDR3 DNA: TGTGCCAGCAGTGAAGCGAGGTACAGGGAAGCTTTCTTT
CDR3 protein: CASSEARYREAFF

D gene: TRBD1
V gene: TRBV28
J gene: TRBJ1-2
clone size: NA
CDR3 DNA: TGTGCCAGCAGCCGGACAGGGAACTATGGCTACACCTTC
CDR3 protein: CASSRTGNYGYTF

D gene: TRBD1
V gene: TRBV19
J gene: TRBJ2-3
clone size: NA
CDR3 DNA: TGTGCCAGTAAAAGGCAGGGGGTTGATACGCAGTATTTT
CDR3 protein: CASKRQGVDTQYF